This T cell receptor beta chain emerged from a study of neoadjuvant anti-PD-1 for oral cavity cancer. The germline gives CDR1 SGDLS, CDR2 YYNGEE. The CDR3 runs 15 residues. Trimming stripped 4 bases from V and 4 bases from J, with 17 bases between. Six replicates per PBMC sample, mostly from roughly 490 ng of genomic DNA. Here immunoSEQ multiplex PCR was the method, and the copy in TCRdb shows in-frame clones only, minus some. Of just over 14,000 clones detected, 70% to 75% appear once; the ten largest clones hold less than 3.5%. This clone was observed once. Cohort: HPV-negative, locally advanced oral cavity squamous cell carcinoma patients.

Here the sequenced sample was PBMCs, taken before nivolumab (anti-PD-1) treatment. The V call is TRBV9, the J call TRBJ2-5; D perhaps matches TRBD1 (5 bases). This clonotype was sampled from a person aged 40-85 years with oral cavity squamous cell carcinoma. CDR3 coding DNA: TGTGCCAGCAGCACCTTCCTGGGGCCCTCAGAGACCCAGTACTTC. This sequence encodes CASSTFLGPSETQYF.